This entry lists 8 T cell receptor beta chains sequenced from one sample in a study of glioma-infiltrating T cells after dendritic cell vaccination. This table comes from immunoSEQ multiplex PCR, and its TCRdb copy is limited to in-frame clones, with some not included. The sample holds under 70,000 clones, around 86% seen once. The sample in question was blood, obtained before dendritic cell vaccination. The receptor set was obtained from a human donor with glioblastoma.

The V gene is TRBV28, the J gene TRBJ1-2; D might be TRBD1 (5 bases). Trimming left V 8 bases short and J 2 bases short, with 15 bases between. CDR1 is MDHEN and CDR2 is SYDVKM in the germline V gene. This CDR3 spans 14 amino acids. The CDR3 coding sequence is TGTGCCAGCTTGGAGACAGTTGACAACTATGGCTACACCTTC. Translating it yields CASLETVDNYGYTF.

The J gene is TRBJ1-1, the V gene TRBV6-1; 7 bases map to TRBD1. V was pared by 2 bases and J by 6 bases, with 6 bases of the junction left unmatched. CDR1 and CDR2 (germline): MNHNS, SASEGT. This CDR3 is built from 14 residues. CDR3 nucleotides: TGTGCCAGCAGTGAATCCCCGGGACAGCCTGAAGCTTTCTTT. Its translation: CASSESPGQPEAFF.

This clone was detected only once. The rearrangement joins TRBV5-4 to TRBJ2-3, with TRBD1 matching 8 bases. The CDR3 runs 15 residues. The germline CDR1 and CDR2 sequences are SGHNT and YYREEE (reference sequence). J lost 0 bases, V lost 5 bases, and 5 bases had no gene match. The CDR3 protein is CASSTGTGSTDTQYF. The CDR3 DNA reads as TGTGCCAGCAGTACCGGGACAGGAAGCACAGATACGCAGTATTTT.

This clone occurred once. This CDR3 is CASSGLAGKETQYF. The CDR3 nucleotides read TGTGCCAGTAGTGGATTAGCGGGGAAAGAGACCCAGTACTTC. J is TRBJ2-5 and V is TRBV19, with 8 bases fitting TRBD2. Germline trimming cut 5 bases from V and 3 bases from J; bases unmatched to any gene: 5. Germline CDR1 is LNHDA and CDR2 is SQIVND (reference sequence). The CDR3 is 14 residues long.

The chain's CDR3 is CASSPGGGNQPQHF. The CDR3 DNA follows: TGTGCCAGTAGTCCGGGAGGAGGCAATCAGCCCCAGCATTTT. The J gene is TRBJ1-5, the V gene TRBV19, with D unresolved. V gave up 5 bases and J gave up 2 bases, with 10 bases separating them. The CDR3 length is 14 residues. The germline CDR1 and CDR2 sequences are LNHDA and SQIVND (reference sequence).

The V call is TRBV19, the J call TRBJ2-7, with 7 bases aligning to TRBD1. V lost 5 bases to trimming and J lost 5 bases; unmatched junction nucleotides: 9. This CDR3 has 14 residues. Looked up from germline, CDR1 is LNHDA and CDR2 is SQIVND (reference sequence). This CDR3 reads CASSSATGVNEQYF. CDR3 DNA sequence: TGTGCCAGTAGTTCGGCCACAGGGGTAAACGAGCAGTACTTC.

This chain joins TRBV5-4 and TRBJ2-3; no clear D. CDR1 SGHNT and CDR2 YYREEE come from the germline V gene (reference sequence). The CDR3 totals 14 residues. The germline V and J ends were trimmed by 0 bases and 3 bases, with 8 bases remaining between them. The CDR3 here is CASSLEMSTDTQYF. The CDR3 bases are TGTGCCAGCAGCTTGGAAATGAGTACAGATACGCAGTATTTT.

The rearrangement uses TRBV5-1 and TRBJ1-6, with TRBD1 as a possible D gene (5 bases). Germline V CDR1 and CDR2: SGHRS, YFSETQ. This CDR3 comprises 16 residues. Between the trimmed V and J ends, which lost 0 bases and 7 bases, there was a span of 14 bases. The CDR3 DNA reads TGCGCCAGCAGCTTGGCCAGTCAGGGCATGAATTCACCCCTCCACTTT. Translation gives CASSLASQGMNSPLHF. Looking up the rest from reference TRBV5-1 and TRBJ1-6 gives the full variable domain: KAGVTQTPRYLIKTRGQQVTLSCSPISGHRSVSWYQQTPGQGLQFLFEYFSETQRNKGNFPGRFSGRQFSNSRSEMNVSTLELGDSALYLCASSLASQGMNSPLHFGNGTRLTVT.